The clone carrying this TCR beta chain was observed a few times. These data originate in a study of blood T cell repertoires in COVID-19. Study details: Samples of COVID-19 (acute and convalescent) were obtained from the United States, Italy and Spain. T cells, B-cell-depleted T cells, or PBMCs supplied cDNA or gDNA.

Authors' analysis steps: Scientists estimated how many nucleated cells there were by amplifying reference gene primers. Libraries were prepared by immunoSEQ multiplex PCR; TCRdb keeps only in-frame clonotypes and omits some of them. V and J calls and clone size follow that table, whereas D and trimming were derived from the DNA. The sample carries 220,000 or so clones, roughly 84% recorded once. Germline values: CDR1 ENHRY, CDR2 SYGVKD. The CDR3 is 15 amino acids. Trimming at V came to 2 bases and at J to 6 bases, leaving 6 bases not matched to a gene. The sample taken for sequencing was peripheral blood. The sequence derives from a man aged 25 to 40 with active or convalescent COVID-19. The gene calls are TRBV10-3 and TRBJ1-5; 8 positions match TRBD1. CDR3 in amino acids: CAISEGQGVFQPQHF. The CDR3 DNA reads TGTGCCATCAGTGAGGGACAGGGTGTTTTTCAGCCCCAGCATTTT.